The 13 T cell receptor beta chains presented below share a single source sample, sequenced in a study of T cell changes during pregnancy in multiple sclerosis. Sequencing was performed with immunoSEQ multiplex PCR; in TCRdb, only in-frame clones are kept and a portion is missing. The table includes approximately 73,000 clones, 85% to 95% detected once. The sequenced sample was CD4+ T cells from peripheral blood mononuclear cells, obtained before pregnancy. The source is a female donor with multiple sclerosis, enrolled in a pregnancy study.

The DNA for the CDR3 is TGTGCCAGCAGTTTAGATACAGGGACCTTCTACAATGAGCAGTTCTTC. Translated, it gives CASSLDTGTFYNEQFF. The genes are TRBV5-6 and TRBJ2-1; the D gene is possibly TRBD1 (6 bases). Trimming stripped 5 bases from V and 3 bases from J, with 18 bases between. The CDR3 loop spans 16 amino acids. Germline CDR1 reads SGHDT; CDR2 reads YYEEEE.

This chain links TRBV7-3 with TRBJ2-2; 9 positions match TRBD1. Germline CDR1 is SGHTA and CDR2 is FQGTGA. J gave up 5 bases and V 3 bases, and 4 bases lay outside the gene matches. The CDR3 spans 15 residues. The chain's CDR3 is CASSFNRGQTGELFF. The CDR3 coding sequence is TGTGCCAGCAGCTTTAACAGGGGGCAGACCGGGGAGCTGTTTTTT.

This sequence joins TRBV18 and TRBJ1-1; D is ambiguous. Germline V gene sequence: CDR1 KGHSH, CDR2 LQKENI. This CDR3 region has 15 residues. Deletions cut 0 bases from V and 0 bases from J, with 8 bases between. CDR3 protein: CASSPPVRMNTEAFF. CDR3 coding DNA: TGTGCCAGCTCACCACCTGTGAGGATGAACACTGAAGCTTTCTTT. The full variable domain, with the rest looked up from reference TRBV18 and TRBJ1-1, is NAGVMQNPRHLVRRRGQEARLRCSPMKGHSHVYWYRQLPEEGLKFMVYLQKENIIDESGMPKERFSAEFPKEGPSILRIQQVVRGDSAAYFCASSPPVRMNTEAFFGQGTRLTVV.

The gene calls are TRBV10-1 and TRBJ2-7; 7 nucleotides agree with TRBD2. The CDR3 runs 14 residues. Germline lookup yields CDR1 WNHNN and CDR2 SYGVQD (reference sequence). The trim removed 2 bases at V and 4 bases at J, leaving 5 bases unmatched. The CDR3 loop reads CASSERTSAYEQYF. In DNA, the CDR3 is TGCGCCAGCAGTGAGAGAACTAGCGCATACGAGCAGTACTTC.

The rearrangement joins TRBV10-1 to TRBJ1-3; TRBD1 is a possible D gene (5 bases). The CDR3 consists of 15 residues. V was clipped by 4 bases and J by 2 bases, with 12 bases between them. Germline V lookup: CDR1 WNHNN, CDR2 SYGVQD (reference sequence). The CDR3 protein is CASSAGKPAGNTIYF. CDR3 coding DNA: TGCGCCAGCAGTGCAGGGAAACCGGCTGGAAACACCATATATTTT.

V is TRBV7-2 and J is TRBJ1-4; D uncertain. V was trimmed by 5 bases and J by 0 bases, leaving 7 bases between them. The V gene's germline CDR1 is SGHTA and CDR2 FQGNSA. The CDR3 covers 14 residues. Here the CDR3 DNA reads TGTGCCAGCAGCCGAGAGACAACTAATGAAAAACTGTTTTTT. This gives the protein CASSRETTNEKLFF.

Note on this clone: An end of the junction differs from the germline gene, which may be a read error. The sample contains more than one DNA sequence encoding this CDR3. The V call is TRBV25-1, the J call TRBJ2-7; TRBD1 matches at 10 bases. This CDR3 spans 15 amino acids. Germline values: CDR1 MGHDK, CDR2 SYGVNS. The CDR3 DNA follows: TGTGCCAGCAGTGACCCCGGGACAGGGGCCTATGAGCAGTACTTC. It codes for CASSDPGTGAYEQYF.

The sample holds one count of this clone. The chain combines TRBV15 with TRBJ2-4, with 11 bases matching TRBD1. J lost 2 bases, V lost 5 bases, and 5 bases had no gene match. This CDR3 spans 16 amino acids. CDR1 is LNHNV and CDR2 is YYDKDF in the germline V gene (reference sequence). CDR3 sequence reads: CATSDGTGGSKNIQYF. The CDR3 DNA sequence: TGTGCCACCAGCGATGGGACAGGGGGATCCAAAAACATTCAGTACTTC. The whole variable domain, filled in from reference TRBV15 and TRBJ2-4, reads DAMVIQNPRYQVTQFGKPVTLSCSQTLNHNVMYWYQQKSSQAPKLLFHYYDKDFNNEADTPDNFQSRRPNTSFCFLDIRSPGLGDTAMYLCATSDGTGGSKNIQYFGAGTRLSVL.

The chain is built from TRBV6-1 and TRBJ1-3; 10 bases are shared with TRBD1. After removal of 8 bases from V and 3 bases from J, the junction contained 7 bases not matched to a gene. The CDR3 spans 15 residues. Germline V CDR1 and CDR2: MNHNS, SASEGT. Here the CDR3 reads CASSNRDRGGNTIYF. For the CDR3, the DNA is TGTGCCAGCTCGAACCGGGACAGGGGTGGAAACACCATATATTTT.

The chain combines TRBV29-1 with TRBJ1-4; the D is unclear. The V end was cut by 7 bases, the J end by 4 bases, with 10 bases between. The CDR3 is made up of 12 amino acids. Germline loops: CDR1 SQVTM, CDR2 ANQGSEA. The CDR3 sequence: CSGQDFNEKLFF. The CDR3 DNA follows: TGCAGCGGGCAGGATTTTAATGAAAAACTGTTTTTT. Together with reference TRBV29-1 and TRBJ1-4, the CDR3 gives the full variable domain: SAVISQKPSRDICQRGTSLTIQCQVDSQVTMMFWYRQQPGQSLTLIATANQGSEATYESGFVIDKFPISRPNLTFSTLTVSNMSPEDSSIYLCSGQDFNEKLFFGSGTQLSVL.

The rearrangement joins TRBV6-1 to TRBJ1-2; D not certain. Germline V gene lookup returns CDR1 MNHNS and CDR2 SASEGT. Trimming removed 6 bases from V and 8 bases from J, with 13 bases in between. This CDR3 has 12 residues. DNA of the CDR3: TGTGCCAGCAGGGAGGTAGGGAGGGGCTACACCTTC. This codes for CASREVGRGYTF.

The chain employs TRBV15 and TRBJ1-3; 12 bases are shared with TRBD1. From germline, CDR1 is LNHNV and CDR2 YYDKDF (reference sequence). The CDR3 consists of 18 residues. The junction had 5 bases not matched to a gene; V was cut back by 0 bases and J by 2 bases. The DNA of the CDR3 is TGTGCCACCAGCAGAGATCACGGGACAGGGGGCCCTGGAAACACCATATATTTT. It is translated as CATSRDHGTGGPGNTIYF. Looking up the rest from reference TRBV15 and TRBJ1-3 gives the full variable domain: DAMVIQNPRYQVTQFGKPVTLSCSQTLNHNVMYWYQQKSSQAPKLLFHYYDKDFNNEADTPDNFQSRRPNTSFCFLDIRSPGLGDTAMYLCATSRDHGTGGPGNTIYFGEGSWLTVV.

The chain combines TRBV9 with TRBJ1-1, with D possibly being TRBD1 (5 bases). Germline CDR1 and CDR2: SGDLS and YYNGEE. Deletions cut 0 bases from V and 5 bases from J, with 17 bases between. This CDR3 comprises 16 residues. The CDR3 sequence is CASSVEISGGETEAFF. DNA for the CDR3: TGTGCCAGCAGCGTAGAAATTTCGGGGGGTGAAACTGAAGCTTTCTTT.